The text below deals with one T cell receptor beta chain. The table came from immunoSEQ multiplex PCR; TCRdb's copy has only in-frame clones and leaves some out. Counted here are 24,000 or so clones, about 70% occurring once; the ten biggest clones make up about 3.6%. All patients experienced relapse after autologous stem cell transplantation, and brentuximab vedotin exposure was variable. This CDR3 has 13 amino acids. V was trimmed by 5 bases and J by 2 bases, leaving 9 bases between them. Germline V CDR1 and CDR2: SGHTA, FQGNSA. This specimen belongs to a study of PD-1 blockade in classical Hodgkin lymphoma.

This clonotype was sampled from a human donor with classical Hodgkin lymphoma. The chain links TRBV7-2 to TRBJ2-5; D ambiguous. Here the sequenced sample was peripheral blood mononuclear cells (PBMCs), taken at baseline. CDR3 coding DNA: TGTGCCAGCAGCGGGTTGGTACAAGAGACCCAGTACTTC. Amino acid sequence: CASSGLVQETQYF. The variable domain in full, completed from reference TRBV7-2 and TRBJ2-5, reads GAGVSQSPSNKVTEKGKDVELRCDPISGHTALYWYRQSLGQGLEFLIYFQGNSAPDKSGLPSDRFSAERTGGSVSTLTIQRTQQEDSAVYLCASSGLVQETQYFGPGTRLLVL.